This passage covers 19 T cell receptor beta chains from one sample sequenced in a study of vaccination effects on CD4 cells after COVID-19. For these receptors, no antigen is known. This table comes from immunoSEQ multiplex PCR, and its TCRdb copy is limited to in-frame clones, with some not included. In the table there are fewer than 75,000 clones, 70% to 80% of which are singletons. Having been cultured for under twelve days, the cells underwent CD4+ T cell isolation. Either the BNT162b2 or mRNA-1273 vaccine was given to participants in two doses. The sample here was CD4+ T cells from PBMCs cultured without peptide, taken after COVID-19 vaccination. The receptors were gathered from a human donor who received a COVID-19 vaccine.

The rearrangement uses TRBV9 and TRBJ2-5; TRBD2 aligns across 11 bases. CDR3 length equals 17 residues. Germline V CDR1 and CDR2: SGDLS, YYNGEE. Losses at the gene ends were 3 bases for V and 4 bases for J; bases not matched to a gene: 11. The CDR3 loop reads CASSALGLAGGGETQYF. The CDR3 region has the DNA TGTGCCAGCAGCGCCCTAGGGCTAGCGGGGGGCGGAGAGACCCAGTACTTC.

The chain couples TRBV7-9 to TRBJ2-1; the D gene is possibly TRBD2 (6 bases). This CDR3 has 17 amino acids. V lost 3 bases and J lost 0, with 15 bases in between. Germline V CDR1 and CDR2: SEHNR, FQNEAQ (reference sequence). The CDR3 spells CASSFRDSGNSYNEQFF. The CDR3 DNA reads TGTGCCAGCAGCTTCAGGGATAGCGGAAACTCCTACAATGAGCAGTTCTTC. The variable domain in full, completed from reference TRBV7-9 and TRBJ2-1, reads DTGVSQNPRHKITKRGQNVTFRCDPISEHNRLYWYRQTLGQGPEFLTYFQNEAQLEKSRLLSDRFSAERPKGSFSTLEIQRTEQGDSAMYLCASSFRDSGNSYNEQFFGPGTRLTVL.

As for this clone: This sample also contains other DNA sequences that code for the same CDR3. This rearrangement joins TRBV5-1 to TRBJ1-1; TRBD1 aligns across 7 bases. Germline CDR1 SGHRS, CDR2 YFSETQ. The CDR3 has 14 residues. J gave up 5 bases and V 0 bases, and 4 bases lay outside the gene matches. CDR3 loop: CASSLGQGGTEAFF. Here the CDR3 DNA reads TGCGCCAGCAGCTTGGGACAGGGTGGTACTGAAGCTTTCTTT.

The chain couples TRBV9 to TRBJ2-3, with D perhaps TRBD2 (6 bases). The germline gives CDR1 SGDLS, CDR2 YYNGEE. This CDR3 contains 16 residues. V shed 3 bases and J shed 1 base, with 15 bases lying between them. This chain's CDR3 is CASSGGRQVRTDTQYF. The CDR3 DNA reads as TGTGCCAGCAGCGGAGGGAGGCAGGTCCGCACAGATACGCAGTATTTT.

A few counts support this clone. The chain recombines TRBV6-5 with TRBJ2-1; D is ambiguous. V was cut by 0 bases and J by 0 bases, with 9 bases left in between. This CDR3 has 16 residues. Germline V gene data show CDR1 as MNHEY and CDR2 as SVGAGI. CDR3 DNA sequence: TGTGCCAGCAGTTACTCCCGACGTGGCTCCTACAATGAGCAGTTCTTC. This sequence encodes CASSYSRRGSYNEQFF.

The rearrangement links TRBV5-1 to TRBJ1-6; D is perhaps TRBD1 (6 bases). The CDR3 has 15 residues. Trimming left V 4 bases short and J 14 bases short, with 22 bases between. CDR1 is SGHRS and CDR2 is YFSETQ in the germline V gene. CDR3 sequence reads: CASSLSWTDPQALHF. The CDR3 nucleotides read TGCGCCAGCAGCCTCTCTTGGACAGACCCCCAGGCCCTCCACTTT.

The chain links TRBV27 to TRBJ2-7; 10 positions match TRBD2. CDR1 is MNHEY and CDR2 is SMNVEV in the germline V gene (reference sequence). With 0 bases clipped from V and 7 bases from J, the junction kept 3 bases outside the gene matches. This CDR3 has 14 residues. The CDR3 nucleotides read TGTGCCAGCAGTTTATCCGGAGCGGGGGGGGAGCAGTACGTC. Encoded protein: CASSLSGAGGEQYV.

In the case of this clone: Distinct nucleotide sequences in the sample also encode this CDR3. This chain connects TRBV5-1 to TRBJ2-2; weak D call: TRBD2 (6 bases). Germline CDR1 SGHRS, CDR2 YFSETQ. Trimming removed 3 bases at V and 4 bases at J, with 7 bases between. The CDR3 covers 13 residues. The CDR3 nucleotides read TGCGCCAGCAGCTACGGGGGCACCGGGGAGCTGTTTTTT. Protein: CASSYGGTGELFF.

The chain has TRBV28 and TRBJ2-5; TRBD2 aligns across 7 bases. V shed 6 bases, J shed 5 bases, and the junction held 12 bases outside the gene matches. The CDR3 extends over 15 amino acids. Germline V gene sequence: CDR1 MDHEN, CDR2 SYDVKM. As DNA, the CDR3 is TGTGCCAGCAGAATCCGACCGCTGGGGGGGGAGACCCAGTACTTC. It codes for CASRIRPLGGETQYF. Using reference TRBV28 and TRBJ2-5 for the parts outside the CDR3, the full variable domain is DVKVTQSSRYLVKRTGEKVFLECVQDMDHENMFWYRQDPGLGLRLIYFSYDVKMKEKGDIPEGYSVSREKKERFSLILESASTNQTSMYLCASRIRPLGGETQYFGPGTRLLVL.

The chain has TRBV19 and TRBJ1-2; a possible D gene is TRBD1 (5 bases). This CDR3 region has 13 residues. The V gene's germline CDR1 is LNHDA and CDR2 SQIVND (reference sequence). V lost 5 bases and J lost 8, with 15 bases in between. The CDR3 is CASSSRGGNGYTF. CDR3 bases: TGTGCCAGTAGTTCCCGGGGGGGTAACGGCTACACCTTC.

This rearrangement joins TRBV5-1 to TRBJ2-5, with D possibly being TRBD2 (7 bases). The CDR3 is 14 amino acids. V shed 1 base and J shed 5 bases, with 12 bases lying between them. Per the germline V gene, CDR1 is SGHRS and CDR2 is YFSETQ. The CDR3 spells CASSLSGGAETQYF. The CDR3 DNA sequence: TGCGCCAGCAGCTTGTCGGGGGGCGCGGAGACCCAGTACTTC.

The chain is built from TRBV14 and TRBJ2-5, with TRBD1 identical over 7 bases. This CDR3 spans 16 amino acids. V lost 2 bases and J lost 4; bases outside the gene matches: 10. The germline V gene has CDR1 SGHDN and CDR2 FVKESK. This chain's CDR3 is CASSQQLGGGGETQYF. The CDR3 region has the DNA TGTGCCAGCAGCCAACAGTTAGGGGGCGGTGGAGAGACCCAGTACTTC. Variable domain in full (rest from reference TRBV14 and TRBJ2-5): EAGVTQFPSHSVIEKGQTVTLRCDPISGHDNLYWYRRVMGKEIKFLLHFVKESKQDESGMPNNRFLAERTGGTYSTLKVQPAELEDSGVYFCASSQQLGGGGETQYFGPGTRLLVL.

The chain's CDR3 is CASSLGSQNYGYTF. The CDR3 DNA sequence: TGCGCCAGCAGCTTGGGATCCCAAAACTATGGCTACACCTTC. The chain is built from TRBV5-1 and TRBJ1-2; no clear D. Germline values: CDR1 SGHRS, CDR2 YFSETQ. V lost 0 bases to trimming and J lost 2 bases, with 8 bases between them. The CDR3 sequence is 14 residues long.

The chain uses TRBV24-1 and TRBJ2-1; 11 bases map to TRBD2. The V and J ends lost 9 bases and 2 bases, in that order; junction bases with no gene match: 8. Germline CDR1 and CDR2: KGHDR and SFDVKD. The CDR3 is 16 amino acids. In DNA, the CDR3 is TGTGCCACCGCTACCGGGACTAGCGGCGCCTACAATGAGCAGTTCTTC. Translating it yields CATATGTSGAYNEQFF.

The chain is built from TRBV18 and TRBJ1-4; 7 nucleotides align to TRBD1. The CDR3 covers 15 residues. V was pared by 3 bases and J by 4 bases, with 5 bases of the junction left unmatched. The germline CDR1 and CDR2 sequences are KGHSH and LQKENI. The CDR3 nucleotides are TGTGCCAGCTCACCGGGGACAGTCCTTAATGAAAAACTGTTTTTT. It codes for CASSPGTVLNEKLFF.

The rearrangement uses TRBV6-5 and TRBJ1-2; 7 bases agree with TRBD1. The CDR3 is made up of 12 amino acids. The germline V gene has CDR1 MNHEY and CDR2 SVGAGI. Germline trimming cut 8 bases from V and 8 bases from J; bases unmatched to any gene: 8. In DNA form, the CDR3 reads TGTGCCAGCGGCCGGGACAGCGGGGGCTACACCTTC. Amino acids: CASGRDSGGYTF.

The CDR3 sequence is CASSNRGGGQNEQFF. The CDR3 DNA sequence: TGTGCCAGCAGTAACAGGGGGGGTGGTCAGAATGAGCAGTTCTTC. The genes are TRBV27 and TRBJ2-1; tentative D call: TRBD1 (8 bases). Trimming cost V 5 bases and J 7 bases, with 18 bases left between them. The CDR3 consists of 15 residues. Per the germline V gene, CDR1 is MNHEY and CDR2 is SMNVEV (reference sequence).

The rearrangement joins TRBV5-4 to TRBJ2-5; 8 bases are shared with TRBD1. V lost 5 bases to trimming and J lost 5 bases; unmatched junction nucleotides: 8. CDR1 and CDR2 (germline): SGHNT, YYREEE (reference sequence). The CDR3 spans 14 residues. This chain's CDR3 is CASSDGQGEETQYF. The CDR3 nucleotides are TGTGCCAGCAGTGACGGACAGGGCGAGGAGACCCAGTACTTC.

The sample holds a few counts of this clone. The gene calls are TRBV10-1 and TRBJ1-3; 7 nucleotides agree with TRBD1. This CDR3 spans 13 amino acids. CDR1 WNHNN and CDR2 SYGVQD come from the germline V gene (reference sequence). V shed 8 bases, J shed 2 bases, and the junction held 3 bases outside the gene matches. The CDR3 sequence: CASAGGTGNTIYF. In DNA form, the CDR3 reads TGCGCCAGCGCAGGGGGAACTGGAAACACCATATATTTT.